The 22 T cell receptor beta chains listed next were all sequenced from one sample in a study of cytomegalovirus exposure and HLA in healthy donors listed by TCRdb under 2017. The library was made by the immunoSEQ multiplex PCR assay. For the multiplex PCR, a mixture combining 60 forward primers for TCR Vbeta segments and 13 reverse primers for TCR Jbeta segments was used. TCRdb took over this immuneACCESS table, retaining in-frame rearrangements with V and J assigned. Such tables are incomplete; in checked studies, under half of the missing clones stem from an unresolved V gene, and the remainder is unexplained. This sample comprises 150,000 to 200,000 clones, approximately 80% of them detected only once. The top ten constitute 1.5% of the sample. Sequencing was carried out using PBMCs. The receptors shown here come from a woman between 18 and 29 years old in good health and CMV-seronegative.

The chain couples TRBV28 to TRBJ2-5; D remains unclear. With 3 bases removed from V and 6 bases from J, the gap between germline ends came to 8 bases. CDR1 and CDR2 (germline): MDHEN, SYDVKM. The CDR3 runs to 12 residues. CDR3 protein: CASSFPRQTQYF. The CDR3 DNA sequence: TGTGCCAGCAGTTTCCCGCGGCAGACCCAGTACTTC.

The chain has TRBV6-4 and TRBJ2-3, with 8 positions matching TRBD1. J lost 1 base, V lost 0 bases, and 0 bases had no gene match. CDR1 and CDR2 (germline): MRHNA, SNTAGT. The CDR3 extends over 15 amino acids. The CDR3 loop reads CASSDSGQGTDTQYF. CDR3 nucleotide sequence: TGTGCCAGCAGTGACTCGGGACAGGGCACAGATACGCAGTATTTT.

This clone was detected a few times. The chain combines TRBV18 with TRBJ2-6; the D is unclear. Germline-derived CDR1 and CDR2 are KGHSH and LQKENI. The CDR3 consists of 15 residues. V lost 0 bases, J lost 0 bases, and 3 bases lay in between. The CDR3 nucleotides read TGTGCCAGCTCACCACCGTACTCTGGGGCCAACGTCCTGACTTTC. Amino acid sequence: CASSPPYSGANVLTF. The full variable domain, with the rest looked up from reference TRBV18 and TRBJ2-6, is NAGVMQNPRHLVRRRGQEARLRCSPMKGHSHVYWYRQLPEEGLKFMVYLQKENIIDESGMPKERFSAEFPKEGPSILRIQQVVRGDSAAYFCASSPPYSGANVLTFGAGSRLTVL.

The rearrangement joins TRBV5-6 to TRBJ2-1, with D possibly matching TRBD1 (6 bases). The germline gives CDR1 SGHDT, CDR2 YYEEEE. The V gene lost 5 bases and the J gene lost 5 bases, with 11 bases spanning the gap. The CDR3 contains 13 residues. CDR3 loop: CASSPRGNNEQFF. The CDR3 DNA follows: TGTGCCAGCAGTCCTAGGGGGAACAATGAGCAGTTCTTC.

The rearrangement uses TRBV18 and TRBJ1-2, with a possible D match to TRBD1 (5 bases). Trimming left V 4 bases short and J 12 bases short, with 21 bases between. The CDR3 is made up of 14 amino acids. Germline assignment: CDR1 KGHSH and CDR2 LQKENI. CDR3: CASSHRDGGESHTF. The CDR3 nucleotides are TGTGCCAGCTCACACCGGGACGGGGGGGAGTCCCACACCTTC.

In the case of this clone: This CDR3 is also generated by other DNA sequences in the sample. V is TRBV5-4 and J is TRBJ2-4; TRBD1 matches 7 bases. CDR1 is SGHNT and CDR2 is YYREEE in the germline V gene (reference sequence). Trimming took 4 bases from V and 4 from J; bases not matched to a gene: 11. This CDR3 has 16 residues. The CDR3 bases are TGTGCCAGCAGCGGCGAGGCAGGGACAGCTAAAAACATTCAGTACTTC. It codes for CASSGEAGTAKNIQYF.

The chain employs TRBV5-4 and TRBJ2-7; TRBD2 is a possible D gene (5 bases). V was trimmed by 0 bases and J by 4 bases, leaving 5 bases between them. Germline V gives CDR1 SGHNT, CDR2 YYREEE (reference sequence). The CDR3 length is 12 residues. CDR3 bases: TGTGCCAGCAGCTTGGGGACTTACGAGCAGTACTTC. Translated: CASSLGTYEQYF.

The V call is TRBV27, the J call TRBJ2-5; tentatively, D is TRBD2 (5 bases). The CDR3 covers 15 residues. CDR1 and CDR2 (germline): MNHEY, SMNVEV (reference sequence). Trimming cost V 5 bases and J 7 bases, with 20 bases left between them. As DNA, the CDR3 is TGTGCCAGCAGTCTTGGACTCCCGCAATACCGGACCCAGTACTTC. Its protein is CASSLGLPQYRTQYF.

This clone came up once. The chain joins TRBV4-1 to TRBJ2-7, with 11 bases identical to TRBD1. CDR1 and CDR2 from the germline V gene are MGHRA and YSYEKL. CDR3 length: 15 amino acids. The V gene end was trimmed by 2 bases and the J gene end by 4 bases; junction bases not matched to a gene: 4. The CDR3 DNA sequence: TGCGCCAGCAGCCAATCGGACAGGGGGCTTTACGAGCAGTACTTC. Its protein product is CASSQSDRGLYEQYF.

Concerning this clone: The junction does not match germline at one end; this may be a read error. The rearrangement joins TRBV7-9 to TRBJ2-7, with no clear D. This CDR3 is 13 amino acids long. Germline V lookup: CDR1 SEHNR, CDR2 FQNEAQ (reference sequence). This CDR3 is CSSSPVAGYEQYF. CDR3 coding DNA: TGTTCCAGCAGCCCCGTGGCAGGCTACGAGCAGTACTTC.

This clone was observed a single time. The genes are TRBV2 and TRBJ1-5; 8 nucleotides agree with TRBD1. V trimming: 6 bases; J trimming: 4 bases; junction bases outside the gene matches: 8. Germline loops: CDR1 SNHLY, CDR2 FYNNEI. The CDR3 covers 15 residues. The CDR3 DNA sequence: TGTGCCAGCAGCCCTACATGGACAGGGAATCAGCCCCAGCATTTT. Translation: CASSPTWTGNQPQHF.

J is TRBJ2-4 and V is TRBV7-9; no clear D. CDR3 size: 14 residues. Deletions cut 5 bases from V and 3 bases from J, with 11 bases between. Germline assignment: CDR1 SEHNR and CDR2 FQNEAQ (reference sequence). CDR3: CASSPRLGKNIQYF. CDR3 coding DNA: TGTGCCAGCAGCCCCAGGTTAGGCAAAAACATTCAGTACTTC.

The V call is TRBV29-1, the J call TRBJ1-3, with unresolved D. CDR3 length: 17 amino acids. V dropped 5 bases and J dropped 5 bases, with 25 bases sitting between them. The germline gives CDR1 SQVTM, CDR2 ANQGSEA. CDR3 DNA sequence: TGCAGCGTTCAGTCCAGGTCCGTCAGTCCTCACAGAAACACCATATATTTT. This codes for CSVQSRSVSPHRNTIYF.

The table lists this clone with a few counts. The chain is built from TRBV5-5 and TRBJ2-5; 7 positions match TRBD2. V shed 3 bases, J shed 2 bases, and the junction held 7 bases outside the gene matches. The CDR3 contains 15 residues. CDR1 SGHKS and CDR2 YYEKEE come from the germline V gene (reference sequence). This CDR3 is CASSWGGGTQETQYF. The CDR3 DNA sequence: TGTGCCAGCAGCTGGGGCGGGGGAACTCAAGAGACCCAGTACTTC.

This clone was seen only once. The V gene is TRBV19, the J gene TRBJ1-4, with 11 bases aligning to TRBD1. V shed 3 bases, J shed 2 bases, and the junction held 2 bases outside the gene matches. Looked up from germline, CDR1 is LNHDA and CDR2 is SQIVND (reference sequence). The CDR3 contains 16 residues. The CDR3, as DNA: TGTGCCAGTAGTATCGGGGACAGGGGGACTAATGAAAAACTGTTTTTT. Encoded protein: CASSIGDRGTNEKLFF.

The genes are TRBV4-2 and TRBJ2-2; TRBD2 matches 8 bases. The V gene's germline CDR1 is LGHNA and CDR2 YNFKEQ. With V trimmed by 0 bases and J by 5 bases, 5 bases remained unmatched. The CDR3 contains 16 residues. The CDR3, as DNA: TGTGCCAGCAGCCAAGATCTGGCGGGGGGTACCGGGGAGCTGTTTTTT. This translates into CASSQDLAGGTGELFF.

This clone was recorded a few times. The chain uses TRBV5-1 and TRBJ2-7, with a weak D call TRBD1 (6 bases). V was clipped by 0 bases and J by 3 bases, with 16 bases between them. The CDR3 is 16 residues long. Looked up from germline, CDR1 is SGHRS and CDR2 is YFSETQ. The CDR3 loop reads CASSLAAETGSYEQYF. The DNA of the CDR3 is TGCGCCAGCAGCTTGGCCGCTGAAACAGGGAGCTACGAGCAGTACTTC.

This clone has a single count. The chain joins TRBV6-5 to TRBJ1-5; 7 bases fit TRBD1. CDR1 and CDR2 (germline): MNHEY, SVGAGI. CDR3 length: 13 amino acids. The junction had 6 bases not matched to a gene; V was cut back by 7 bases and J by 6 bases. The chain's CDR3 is CASKGGLGQPQHF. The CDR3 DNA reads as TGTGCCAGCAAAGGGGGCTTGGGTCAGCCCCAGCATTTT.

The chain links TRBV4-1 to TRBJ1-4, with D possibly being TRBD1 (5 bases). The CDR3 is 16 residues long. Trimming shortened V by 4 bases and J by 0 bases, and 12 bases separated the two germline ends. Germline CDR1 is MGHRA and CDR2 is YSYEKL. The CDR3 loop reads CASSPRTFATNEKLFF. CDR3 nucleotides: TGCGCCAGCAGCCCGCGGACATTTGCAACTAATGAAAAACTGTTTTTT.

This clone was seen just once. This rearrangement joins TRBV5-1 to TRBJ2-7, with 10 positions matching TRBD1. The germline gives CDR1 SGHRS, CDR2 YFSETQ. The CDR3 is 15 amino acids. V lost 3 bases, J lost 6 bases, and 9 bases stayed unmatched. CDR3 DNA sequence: TGCGCCAGCAGCTCACCGGGACAGGGGAGGTCCGAGCAGTACTTC. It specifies CASSSPGQGRSEQYF.

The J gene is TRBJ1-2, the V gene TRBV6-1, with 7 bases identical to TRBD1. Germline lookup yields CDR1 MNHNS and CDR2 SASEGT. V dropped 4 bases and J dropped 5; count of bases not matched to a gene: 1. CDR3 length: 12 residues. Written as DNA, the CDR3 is TGTGCCAGCAGTGCGGACAGGTATGGCTACACCTTC. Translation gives CASSADRYGYTF.

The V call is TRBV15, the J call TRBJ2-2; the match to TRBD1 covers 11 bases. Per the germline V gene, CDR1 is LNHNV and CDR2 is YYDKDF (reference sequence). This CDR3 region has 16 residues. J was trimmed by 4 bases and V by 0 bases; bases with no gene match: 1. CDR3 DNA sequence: TGTGCCACCAGCAGAGAGGGACAGGGGGGCACCGGGGAGCTGTTTTTT. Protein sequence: CATSREGQGGTGELFF. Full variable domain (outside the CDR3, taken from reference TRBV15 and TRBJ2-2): DAMVIQNPRYQVTQFGKPVTLSCSQTLNHNVMYWYQQKSSQAPKLLFHYYDKDFNNEADTPDNFQSRRPNTSFCFLDIRSPGLGDTAMYLCATSREGQGGTGELFFGEGSRLTVL.